The 17 T cell receptor beta chains given below trace back to one sample, sequenced in a study of human T cells and chemical hapten exposure. MiXCR, applied by TCRdb to the RACE reads, yields one record per CDR3 protein. The sample consists of 150,000 to 200,000 distinct CDR3 sequences, around 30% of them appearing once. Stated time point: pre-sensitization, week 0. Treatment: therapeutic diphenylcyclopropenone sensitization with weekly scalp DPC. The sequencing here drew on whole blood, taken in connection with sensitization to the hapten diphenylcyclopropenone (DPC). All receptors derive from a woman in her thirties with alopecia areata. Some clones in this sample may be carry-over from other donors' samples.

The chain joins TRBV7-9 to TRBJ2-1; possibly TRBD2 for D (6 bases). Germline CDR1 reads SEHNR; CDR2 reads FQNEAQ (reference sequence). Trimming left V 5 bases short and J 4 bases short, with 15 bases between. This CDR3 has 15 amino acids. The DNA of the CDR3 is TGTGCCAGCAGCCCGGCGGGACTTCTATACAATGAGCAGTTCTTC. Amino acids: CASSPAGLLYNEQFF.

In its sample, this clonotype was seen a few times. Here the CDR3 DNA reads TGTGCCAGCGCCTCGGACGTATTGGCTACTAATGAAAAACTGTTTTTT. This encodes CASASDVLATNEKLFF. J is TRBJ1-4 and V is TRBV2; D gene unclear. Germline-derived CDR1 and CDR2 are SNHLY and FYNNEI. Trimming shortened V by 8 bases and J by 2 bases, and 18 bases separated the two germline ends. This CDR3 contains 16 residues. Full variable domain (missing parts from reference TRBV2 and TRBJ1-4): EPEVTQTPSHQVTQMGQEVILRCVPISNHLYFYWYRQILGQKVEFLVSFYNNEISEKSEIFDDQFSVERPDGSNFTLKIRSTKLEDSAMYFCASASDVLATNEKLFFGSGTQLSVL.

The chain recombines TRBV20-1 with TRBJ2-3; possibly TRBD2 for D (5 bases). The length of the CDR3 is 16 residues. Between the trimmed V and J ends, which lost 5 bases and 0 bases, there was a span of 18 bases. Germline CDR1 DFQATT, CDR2 SNEGSKA (reference sequence). The CDR3 here is CSAGSGGSSSTDTQYF. CDR3 bases: TGCAGTGCTGGGAGCGGAGGCTCCTCTAGCACAGATACGCAGTATTTT.

This chain connects TRBV28 to TRBJ1-5; D is perhaps TRBD1 (6 bases). Per germline, CDR1 MDHEN and CDR2 SYDVKM. Trimming shortened V by 3 bases and J by 3 bases, and 15 bases separated the two germline ends. CDR3 size: 16 residues. DNA of the CDR3: TGTGCCAGCAGTTTCCAGGGGCAGGGTTACAATCAGCCCCAGCATTTT. Protein sequence: CASSFQGQGYNQPQHF.

The V and J genes are TRBV14 and TRBJ2-1; 11 positions agree with TRBD2. CDR1 is SGHDN, CDR2 FVKESK, per germline. This CDR3 has 16 amino acids. Trimming took 4 bases from V and 4 from J; bases not matched to a gene: 6. CDR3 nucleotides: TGTGCCAGCAGCCTTAGCGGGAGGGCCGTTTACAATGAGCAGTTCTTC. Translating it yields CASSLSGRAVYNEQFF.

The CDR3 sequence is CSIDRESYEQYF. Written as DNA, the CDR3 is TGCAGTATTGACAGGGAGTCCTACGAGCAGTACTTC. The chain couples TRBV20-1 to TRBJ2-7; 7 bases line up with TRBD1. This CDR3 has 12 residues. V shed 8 bases and J 1 base; nucleotides not matched to a gene: 5. CDR1 and CDR2 from the germline V gene are DFQATT and SNEGSKA (reference sequence).

The V call is TRBV28, the J call TRBJ1-2; 7 bases map to TRBD1. Germline CDR1 is MDHEN and CDR2 is SYDVKM. V lost 6 bases, J lost 8 bases, and 12 bases stayed unmatched. This CDR3 is 14 amino acids long. CDR3 coding DNA: TGTGCCAGCAGCAGATTACAGGGGACGGGAGGCTACACCTTC. As protein: CASSRLQGTGGYTF.

V gene TRBV18 combines with J gene TRBJ2-3, with TRBD2 identical over 10 bases. CDR1 is KGHSH and CDR2 is LQKENI in the germline V gene. The V gene end was trimmed by 8 bases and the J gene end by 0 bases; junction bases not matched to a gene: 5. The CDR3 is made up of 15 amino acids. DNA of the CDR3: TGTGCCAGCCAACCGACTAGCGGGAGCACAGATACGCAGTATTTT. It specifies CASQPTSGSTDTQYF. The full variable domain, in which reference TRBV18 and TRBJ2-3 provide the parts outside the CDR3, is NAGVMQNPRHLVRRRGQEARLRCSPMKGHSHVYWYRQLPEEGLKFMVYLQKENIIDESGMPKERFSAEFPKEGPSILRIQQVVRGDSAAYFCASQPTSGSTDTQYFGPGTRLTVL.

The sample holds a few counts of this clonotype. The CDR3 sequence is CASSPAPPGETQYF. The CDR3 bases are TGCGCCAGCAGCCCGGCTCCTCCGGGGGAGACCCAGTACTTC. This chain uses TRBV5-1 with TRBJ2-5; TRBD2 might be the D (5 bases). The CDR3 loop spans 14 amino acids. Between the trimmed V and J ends, which lost 4 bases and 5 bases, there was a span of 15 bases. Germline V lookup: CDR1 SGHRS, CDR2 YFSETQ.

This clonotype appeared once. The CDR3 coding sequence is TGCAGCGGGACCTACCTTAACACAGATACGCAGTATTTT. It translates to CSGTYLNTDTQYF. This chain connects TRBV29-1 to TRBJ2-3; no firm D call. The V end was cut by 7 bases, the J end by 2 bases, with 13 bases between. CDR1 is SQVTM, CDR2 ANQGSEA, per germline. This CDR3 is 13 amino acids long.

The chain has TRBV4-2 and TRBJ1-2, with no clear D. V lost 0 bases to trimming and J lost 4 bases, with 9 bases between them. This CDR3 comprises 14 residues. Germline assignment: CDR1 LGHNA and CDR2 YNFKEQ. CDR3 sequence reads: CASSQEAKSYGYTF. DNA of the CDR3: TGTGCCAGCAGCCAAGAGGCCAAATCCTATGGCTACACCTTC.

The gene calls are TRBV4-3 and TRBJ2-7; D is unresolved. Trimming removed 4 bases at V and 2 bases at J, with 15 bases between. Per germline, CDR1 LGHNA and CDR2 YSLEER. The CDR3 length is 15 residues. The CDR3 DNA reads as TGCGCCAGCAGCCTCGCGTTAACGGATACCTACGAGCAGTACTTC. It specifies CASSLALTDTYEQYF.

This chain uses TRBV28 with TRBJ2-7, with D perhaps assigned TRBD1 or TRBD2 (6 bases each). CDR3 length: 18 amino acids. CDR1 and CDR2 from the germline V gene are MDHEN and SYDVKM. V shed 3 bases and J shed 5 bases, with 26 bases lying between them. In DNA form, the CDR3 reads TGTGCCAGCAGTTTTTCCCCGACAGGAGGGTCACTGTTCAACGAGCAGTACTTC. Translated: CASSFSPTGGSLFNEQYF.

This clonotype was seen a handful of times. This rearrangement joins TRBV11-1 to TRBJ2-4; D tentatively fits TRBD1 or TRBD2 (5 bases each). Deletions cut 1 base from V and 8 bases from J, with 9 bases between. This CDR3 region has 13 residues. From germline, CDR1 is SGHAT and CDR2 FQDESV (reference sequence). The CDR3 region is CASSLGGAYIQYF. The DNA for the CDR3 is TGTGCCAGCAGCTTAGGAGGGGCTTACATTCAGTACTTC.

This clonotype was picked up a small number of times. The chain has TRBV28 and TRBJ1-1, with D possibly TRBD1 on 5 matching bases. The CDR3 extends over 12 amino acids. Germline loops: CDR1 MDHEN, CDR2 SYDVKM. Trimming pared 5 bases from V and 8 bases from J, leaving 12 bases between. CDR3 amino acids: CASSETGPEAFF. The DNA of the CDR3 is TGTGCCAGCAGTGAAACGGGGCCCGAAGCTTTCTTT. Drawing the rest from reference TRBV28 and TRBJ1-1, the complete variable domain is DVKVTQSSRYLVKRTGEKVFLECVQDMDHENMFWYRQDPGLGLRLIYFSYDVKMKEKGDIPEGYSVSREKKERFSLILESASTNQTSMYLCASSETGPEAFFGQGTRLTVV.

The rearrangement uses TRBV30 and TRBJ2-2, with unresolved D. The ends were cut back, 5 bases at V and 7 bases at J, with 8 bases in the middle. The CDR3 totals 11 residues. Germline CDR1 reads GTSNPN; CDR2 reads SVGIG (reference sequence). Written as DNA, the CDR3 is TGTGCCTGGGGGGTAGTCGGGGAGCTGTTTTTT. Translated: CAWGVVGELFF.

This clonotype has more than one count but fewer than ten. The chain recombines TRBV27 with TRBJ2-2; no reliable D call. The germline gives CDR1 MNHEY, CDR2 SMNVEV (reference sequence). The CDR3 runs 13 residues. V gave up 4 bases and J gave up 6 bases, with 9 bases separating them. CDR3 in DNA: TGTGCCAGCAGTTCCCAGTTCGCCGGGGAGCTGTTTTTT. Residues: CASSSQFAGELFF.